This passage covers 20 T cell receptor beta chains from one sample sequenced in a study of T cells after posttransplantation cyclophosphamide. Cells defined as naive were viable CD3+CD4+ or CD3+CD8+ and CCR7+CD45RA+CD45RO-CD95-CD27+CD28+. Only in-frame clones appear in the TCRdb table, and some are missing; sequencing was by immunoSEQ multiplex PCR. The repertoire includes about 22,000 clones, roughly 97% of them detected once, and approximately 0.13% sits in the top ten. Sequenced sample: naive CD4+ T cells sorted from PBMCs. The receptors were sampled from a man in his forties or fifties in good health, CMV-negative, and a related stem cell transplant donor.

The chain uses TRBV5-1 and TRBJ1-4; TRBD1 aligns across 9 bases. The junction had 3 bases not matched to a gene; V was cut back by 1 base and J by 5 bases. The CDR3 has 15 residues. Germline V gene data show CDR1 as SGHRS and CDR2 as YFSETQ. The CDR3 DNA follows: TGCGCCAGCAGCTTGACCGGGACAGGGAATGAAAAACTGTTTTTT. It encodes CASSLTGTGNEKLFF.

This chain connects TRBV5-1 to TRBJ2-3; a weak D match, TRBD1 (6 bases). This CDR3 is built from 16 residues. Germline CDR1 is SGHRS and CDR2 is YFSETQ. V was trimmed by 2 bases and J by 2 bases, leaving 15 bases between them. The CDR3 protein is CASSFTTLGATDTQYF. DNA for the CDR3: TGCGCCAGCAGCTTTACCACCCTGGGGGCCACAGATACGCAGTATTTT.

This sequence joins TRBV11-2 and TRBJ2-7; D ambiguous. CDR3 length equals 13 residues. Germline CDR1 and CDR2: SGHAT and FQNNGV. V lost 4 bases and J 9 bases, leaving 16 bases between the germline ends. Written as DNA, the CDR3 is TGTGCCAGCAGCTCACTTGAACGGGTGGGGCAGTACTTC. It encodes CASSSLERVGQYF. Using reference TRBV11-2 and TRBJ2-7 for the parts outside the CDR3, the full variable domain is EAGVAQSPRYKIIEKRQSVAFWCNPISGHATLYWYQQILGQGPKLLIQFQNNGVVDDSQLPKDRFSAERLKGVDSTLKIQPAKLEDSAVYLCASSSLERVGQYFGPGTRLTVT.

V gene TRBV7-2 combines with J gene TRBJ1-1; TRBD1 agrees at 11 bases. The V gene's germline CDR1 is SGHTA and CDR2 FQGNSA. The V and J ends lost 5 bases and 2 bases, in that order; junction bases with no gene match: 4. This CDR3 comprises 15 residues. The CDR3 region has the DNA TGTGCCAGCAGCCTAGGACAGGGGGCAAACACTGAAGCTTTCTTT. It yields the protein CASSLGQGANTEAFF.

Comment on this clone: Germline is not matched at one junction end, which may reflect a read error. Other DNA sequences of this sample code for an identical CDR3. The CDR3 protein is CASSLMVGYTGDTQYF. The CDR3 DNA reads TGTGCCAGTAGCTTAATGGTCGGGTATACCGGAGATACGCAGTATTTT. The J gene is TRBJ2-3, the V gene TRBV7-6, with unresolved D. CDR1 SGHVS and CDR2 FNYEAQ come from the germline V gene. The CDR3 length is 16 residues. Filled out from reference TRBV7-6 and TRBJ2-3, the complete variable domain reads GAGVSQSPRYKVTKRGQDVALRCDPISGHVSLYWYRQALGQGPEFLTYFNYEAQQDKSGLPNDRFSAERPEGSISTLTIQRTEQRDSAMYRCASSLMVGYTGDTQYFGPGTRLTVL.

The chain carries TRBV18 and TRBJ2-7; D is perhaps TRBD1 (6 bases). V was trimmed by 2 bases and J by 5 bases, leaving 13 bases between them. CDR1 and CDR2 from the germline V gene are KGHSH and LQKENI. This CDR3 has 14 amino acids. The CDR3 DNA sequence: TGTGCCAGCTCACCATTGGCCAGGGGTCACGAGCAGTACTTC. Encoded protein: CASSPLARGHEQYF. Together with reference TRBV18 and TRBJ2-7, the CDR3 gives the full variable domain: NAGVMQNPRHLVRRRGQEARLRCSPMKGHSHVYWYRQLPEEGLKFMVYLQKENIIDESGMPKERFSAEFPKEGPSILRIQQVVRGDSAAYFCASSPLARGHEQYFGPGTRLTVT.

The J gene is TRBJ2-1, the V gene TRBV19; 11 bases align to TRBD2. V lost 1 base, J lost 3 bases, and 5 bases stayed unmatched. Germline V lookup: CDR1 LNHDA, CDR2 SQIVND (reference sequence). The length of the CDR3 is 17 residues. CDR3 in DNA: TGTGCCAGTAGTATAGTCCTAGCGGGGGGTCGCTACAATGAGCAGTTCTTC. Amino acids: CASSIVLAGGRYNEQFF.

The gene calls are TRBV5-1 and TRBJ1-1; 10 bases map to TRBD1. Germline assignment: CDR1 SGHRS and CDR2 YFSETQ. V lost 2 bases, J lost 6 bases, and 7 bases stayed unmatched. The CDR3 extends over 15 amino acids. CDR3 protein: CASSLLDRGQAEAFF. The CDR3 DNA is TGCGCCAGCAGCTTACTCGACAGGGGGCAAGCTGAAGCTTTCTTT.

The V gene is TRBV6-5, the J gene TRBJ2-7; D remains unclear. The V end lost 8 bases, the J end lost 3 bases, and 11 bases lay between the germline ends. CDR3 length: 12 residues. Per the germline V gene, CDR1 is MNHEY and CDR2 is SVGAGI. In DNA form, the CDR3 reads TGTGCCAGCGGCGGAAACCGCTACGAGCAGTACTTC. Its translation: CASGGNRYEQYF.

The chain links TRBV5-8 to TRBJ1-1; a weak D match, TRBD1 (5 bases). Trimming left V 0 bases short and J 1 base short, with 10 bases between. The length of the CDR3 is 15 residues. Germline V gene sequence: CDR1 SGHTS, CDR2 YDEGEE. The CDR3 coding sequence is TGTGCCAGCAGCTTGGCCGACAGAGCGAACACTGAAGCTTTCTTT. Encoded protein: CASSLADRANTEAFF. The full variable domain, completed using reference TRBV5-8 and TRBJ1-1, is EAGVTQSPTHLIKTRGQQATLRCSPISGHTSVYWYQQALGLGLQFLLWYDEGEERNRGNFPPRFSGRQFPNYSSELNVNALELEDSALYLCASSLADRANTEAFFGQGTRLTVV.

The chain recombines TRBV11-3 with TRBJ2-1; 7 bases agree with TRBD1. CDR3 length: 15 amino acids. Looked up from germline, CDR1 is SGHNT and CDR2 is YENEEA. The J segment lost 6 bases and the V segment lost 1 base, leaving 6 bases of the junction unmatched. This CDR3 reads CASSLGIRTGNEQFF. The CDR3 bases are TGTGCCAGCAGCTTAGGAATAAGGACAGGCAATGAGCAGTTCTTC.

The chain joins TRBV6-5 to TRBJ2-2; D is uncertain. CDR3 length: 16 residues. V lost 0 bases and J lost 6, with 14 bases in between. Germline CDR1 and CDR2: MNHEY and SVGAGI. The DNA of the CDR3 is TGTGCCAGCAGTTACTCGAGAACGGCGAGGTCCGGGGAGCTGTTTTTT. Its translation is CASSYSRTARSGELFF.

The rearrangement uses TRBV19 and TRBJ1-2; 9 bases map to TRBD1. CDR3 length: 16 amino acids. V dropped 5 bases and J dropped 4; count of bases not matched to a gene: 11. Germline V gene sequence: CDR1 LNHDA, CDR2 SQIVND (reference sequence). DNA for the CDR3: TGTGCCAGTAGTCTTAACTCGGGACAGGGAGGCTATGGCTACACCTTC. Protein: CASSLNSGQGGYGYTF.

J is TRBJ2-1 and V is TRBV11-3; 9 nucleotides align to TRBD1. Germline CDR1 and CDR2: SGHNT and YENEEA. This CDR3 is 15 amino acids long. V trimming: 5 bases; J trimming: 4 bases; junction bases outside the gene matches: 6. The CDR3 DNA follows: TGTGCCAGCAGCCCTCGGGACAGGGCTTACAATGAGCAGTTCTTC. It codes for CASSPRDRAYNEQFF. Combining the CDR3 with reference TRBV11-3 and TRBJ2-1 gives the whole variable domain EAGVVQSPRYKIIEKKQPVAFWCNPISGHNTLYWYLQNLGQGPELLIRYENEEAVDDSQLPKDRFSAERLKGVDSTLKIQPAELGDSAVYLCASSPRDRAYNEQFFGPGTRLTVL.

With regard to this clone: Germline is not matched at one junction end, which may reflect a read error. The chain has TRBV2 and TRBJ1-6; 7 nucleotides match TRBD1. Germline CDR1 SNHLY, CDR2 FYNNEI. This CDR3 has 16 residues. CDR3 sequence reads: CASSAVEGAYNSPLHF. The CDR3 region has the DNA TGTGCCAGCAGTGCGGTGGAGGGGGCCTATAATTCCCCCCTCCACTTT.

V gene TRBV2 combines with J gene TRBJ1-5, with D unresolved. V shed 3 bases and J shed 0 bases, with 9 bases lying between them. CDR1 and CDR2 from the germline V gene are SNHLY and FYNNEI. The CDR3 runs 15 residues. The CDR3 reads CASSEDFYSNQPQHF. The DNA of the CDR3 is TGTGCCAGCAGTGAGGACTTTTATAGCAATCAGCCCCAGCATTTT.

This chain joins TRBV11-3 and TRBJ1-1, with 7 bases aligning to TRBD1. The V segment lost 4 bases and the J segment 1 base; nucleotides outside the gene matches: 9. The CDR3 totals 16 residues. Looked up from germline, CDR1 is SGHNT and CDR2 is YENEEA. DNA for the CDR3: TGTGCCAGCAGCTCGGGGGCGAGGGGGCGGAACACTGAAGCTTTCTTT. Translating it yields CASSSGARGRNTEAFF.

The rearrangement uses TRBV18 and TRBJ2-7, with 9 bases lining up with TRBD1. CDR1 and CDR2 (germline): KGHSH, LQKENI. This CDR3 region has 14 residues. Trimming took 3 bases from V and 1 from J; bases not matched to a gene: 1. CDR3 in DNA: TGTGCCAGCTCACCGGGACAGGGATCCTACGAGCAGTACTTC. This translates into CASSPGQGSYEQYF.

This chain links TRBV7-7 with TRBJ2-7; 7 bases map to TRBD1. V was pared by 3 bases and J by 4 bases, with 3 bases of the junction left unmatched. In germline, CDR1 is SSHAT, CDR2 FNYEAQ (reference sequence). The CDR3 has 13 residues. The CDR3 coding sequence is TGTGCCAGCAGCTTGGGACAGAATTACGAGCAGTACTTC. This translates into CASSLGQNYEQYF.

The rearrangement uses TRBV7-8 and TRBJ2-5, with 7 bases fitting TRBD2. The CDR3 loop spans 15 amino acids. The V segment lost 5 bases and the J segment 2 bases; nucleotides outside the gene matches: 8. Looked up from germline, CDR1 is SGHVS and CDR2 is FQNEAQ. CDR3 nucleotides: TGTGCCAGCAGCAATTGGGCTAGCGGACAAGAGACCCAGTACTTC. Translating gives CASSNWASGQETQYF.